Sequencing of this TCR beta chain was carried out in a study of blood T cell repertoires in COVID-19. Across the whole study: Sample material is recorded as cDNA or gDNA derived from T cells, B-cell-depleted T cells, or PBMCs.

CDR1 LNHDA and CDR2 SQIVND come from the germline V gene (reference sequence). The CDR3 has 15 residues. Trimming pared 3 bases from V and 6 bases from J, leaving 15 bases between. TCRdb's copy holds only in-frame clones and misses some; the assay was immunoSEQ multiplex PCR. Altogether approximately 96,000 clones are present, roughly 80% being singletons, with the ten largest covering about 10%. V usage is TRBV19 and J usage is TRBJ2-1; D may be TRBD1 (6 bases). The origin of this receptor is a woman older than 75 with acute or convalescent COVID-19. Sequenced input: peripheral blood. DNA for the CDR3: TGTGCCAGTAGTATTGAACAGGGACGCGGCAATGAGCAGTTCTTC. Translated, it gives CASSIEQGRGNEQFF.